Each of the 29 T cell receptor beta chains below was sequenced from the same sample in a study of technical replicates of blood from a few donors. Profiled with immunoSEQ multiplex PCR; TCRdb holds only in-frame clones, not every one. This sample has about 12,000 clones, with almost 95% found just once. Sequenced sample: PBMCs. The receptors stem from a human donor in good health.

The V and J genes are TRBV10-1 and TRBJ2-3, with 7 positions matching TRBD2. Germline trimming cut 3 bases from V and 1 base from J; bases unmatched to any gene: 1. The CDR3 sequence is 14 residues long. In germline, CDR1 is WNHNN, CDR2 SYGVQD (reference sequence). The CDR3 loop reads CASSDAGGTDTQYF. The CDR3 DNA reads as TGCGCCAGCAGTGATGCGGGAGGCACAGATACGCAGTATTTT.

This sequence joins TRBV13 and TRBJ1-2; 9 nucleotides line up with TRBD1. V was clipped by 1 base and J by 7 bases; unmatched bases: 4. This CDR3 spans 14 amino acids. Per germline, CDR1 PRHDT and CDR2 FYEKMQ (reference sequence). Written as DNA, the CDR3 is TGTGCCAGCAGCTTAGAAGGGACAGGGTTTGGCTACACCTTC. Its translation: CASSLEGTGFGYTF.

The V gene is TRBV27, the J gene TRBJ2-3; TRBD2 is a possible D gene (5 bases). Trimming removed 6 bases from V and 0 bases from J, with 16 bases in between. The CDR3 extends over 16 amino acids. The germline gives CDR1 MNHEY, CDR2 SMNVEV (reference sequence). CDR3 sequence reads: CASSSPRGGSTDTQYF. DNA for the CDR3: TGTGCCAGCAGCTCACCCCGCGGAGGCAGCACAGATACGCAGTATTTT.

This clone was picked up one time. The J gene is TRBJ2-1, the V gene TRBV6-4, with 7 bases lining up with TRBD2. The V gene end was trimmed by 2 bases and the J gene end by 6 bases; junction bases not matched to a gene: 1. In germline, CDR1 is MRHNA, CDR2 SNTAGT. The CDR3 spans 13 residues. CDR3 protein: CASSDGTTNEQFF. CDR3 coding DNA: TGTGCCAGCAGTGACGGGACTACCAATGAGCAGTTCTTC.

This clone was counted once. The rearrangement links TRBV9 to TRBJ2-7; 9 nucleotides line up with TRBD1. Trimming at V came to 3 bases and at J to 3 bases, leaving 4 bases not matched to a gene. CDR1 and CDR2 from the germline V gene are SGDLS and YYNGEE. The CDR3 is 14 residues long. The CDR3 region has the DNA TGTGCCAGCAGCGCCTCGGGACAGGGCTACGAGCAGTACTTC. It encodes CASSASGQGYEQYF.

V gene TRBV5-6 combines with J gene TRBJ1-2; D is unresolved. Trimming took 4 bases from V and 6 from J, leaving 13 bases between them. Germline V gives CDR1 SGHDT, CDR2 YYEEEE. The CDR3 spans 13 residues. In DNA form, the CDR3 reads TGTGCCAGCAGCGCAGACGGGGTAGATGGCTACACCTTC. Translation gives CASSADGVDGYTF.

The rearrangement joins TRBV5-1 to TRBJ1-4; unclear D gene. Trimming shortened V by 6 bases and J by 4 bases, and 13 bases separated the two germline ends. The germline V gene has CDR1 SGHRS and CDR2 YFSETQ. The CDR3 consists of 14 residues. The CDR3 nucleotides are TGCGCCAGCACCTATAATGATTTTAATGAAAAACTGTTTTTT. Its translation is CASTYNDFNEKLFF.

The rearrangement uses TRBV4-1 and TRBJ2-1; D is perhaps TRBD2 (6 bases). The germline gives CDR1 MGHRA, CDR2 YSYEKL. The ends were cut back, 5 bases at V and 10 bases at J, with 18 bases in the middle. This CDR3 spans 14 amino acids. This CDR3 reads CASSEVVTGEEQFF. Written as DNA, the CDR3 is TGCGCCAGCAGCGAAGTGGTAACGGGAGAGGAGCAGTTCTTC.

V gene TRBV19 combines with J gene TRBJ2-1, with D maybe TRBD2 (6 bases). V was pared by 5 bases and J by 0 bases, with 20 bases between. The V gene's germline CDR1 is LNHDA and CDR2 SQIVND (reference sequence). This CDR3 contains 18 residues. The CDR3 sequence is CASSGSAGRGYSYNEQFF. The CDR3 bases are TGTGCCAGTAGTGGCTCAGCGGGCCGGGGATACTCCTACAATGAGCAGTTCTTC. Looking up the rest from reference TRBV19 and TRBJ2-1 gives the full variable domain: DGGITQSPKYLFRKEGQNVTLSCEQNLNHDAMYWYRQDPGQGLRLIYYSQIVNDFQKGDIAEGYSVSREKKESFPLTVTSAQKNPTAFYLCASSGSAGRGYSYNEQFFGPGTRLTVL.

CDR3 protein: CASGLVGGLETQYF. CDR3 sequence (DNA): TGTGCTAGTGGTTTGGTGGGGGGATTGGAGACCCAGTACTTC. The chain couples TRBV12-5 to TRBJ2-5, with TRBD2 as a possible D gene (6 bases). Germline CDR1 is LGHNT and CDR2 is FRNRAP. The CDR3 spans 14 residues. Trimming shortened V by 0 bases and J by 5 bases, and 10 bases separated the two germline ends.

V usage is TRBV27 and J usage is TRBJ1-4; no reliable D call. CDR1 is MNHEY and CDR2 is SMNVEV in the germline V gene (reference sequence). CDR3 size: 15 residues. The V gene lost 2 bases and the J gene lost 2 bases, with 9 bases spanning the gap. This chain's CDR3 is CASSLNGLTNEKLFF. The CDR3, as DNA: TGTGCCAGCAGTTTAAACGGACTTACTAATGAAAAACTGTTTTTT.

Only one count was recorded for this clone. The rearrangement uses TRBV4-2 and TRBJ2-5; 9 positions agree with TRBD2. CDR1 LGHNA and CDR2 YNFKEQ come from the germline V gene. The CDR3 extends over 17 amino acids. Trimming cost V 0 bases and J 0 bases; bases outside gene matches: 5. The CDR3 reads CASSQDGSGSYQETQYF. The CDR3 DNA reads TGTGCCAGCAGCCAAGATGGTAGCGGGAGCTACCAAGAGACCCAGTACTTC.

J is TRBJ2-1 and V is TRBV4-1, with D unclear. The CDR3 length is 13 residues. The V end was cut by 0 bases, the J end by 7 bases, with 7 bases between. CDR1 and CDR2 from the germline V gene are MGHRA and YSYEKL. The CDR3 DNA sequence: TGCGCCAGCAGCCAAGATCTCAGGAATGAGCAGTTCTTC. The encoded protein is CASSQDLRNEQFF.

CDR3 amino acids: CAWRRGQNEKLFF. In DNA, the CDR3 is TGTGCCTGGAGGAGAGGACAGAATGAAAAACTGTTTTTT. V gene TRBV30 combines with J gene TRBJ1-4; weak D call: TRBD1 (6 bases). This CDR3 spans 13 amino acids. CDR1 is GTSNPN, CDR2 SVGIG, per germline (reference sequence). The V end lost 3 bases, the J end lost 5 bases, and 10 bases lay between the germline ends.

This sequence joins TRBV5-4 and TRBJ1-1; TRBD1 might be the D (5 bases). The CDR3 spans 14 residues. Trimming stripped 0 bases from V and 4 bases from J, with 10 bases between. Germline CDR1 SGHNT, CDR2 YYREEE (reference sequence). CDR3 region: CASSLAYQGTEAFF. The CDR3 bases are TGTGCCAGCAGCTTGGCCTACCAGGGCACTGAAGCTTTCTTT.

The V and J genes are TRBV7-9 and TRBJ2-1; 14 bases line up with TRBD2. CDR3 size: 14 residues. Trimming cost V 4 bases and J 12 bases; bases outside gene matches: 5. The V gene's germline CDR1 is SEHNR and CDR2 FQNEAQ (reference sequence). The CDR3 nucleotides are TGTGCCAGCAGCTGGGGACTAGCGGGAGTTGGGCAGTTCTTC. This encodes CASSWGLAGVGQFF.

The chain recombines TRBV30 with TRBJ2-3, with 7 positions matching TRBD2. This CDR3 is built from 16 residues. The J segment lost 1 base and the V segment lost 0 bases, leaving 7 bases of the junction unmatched. Germline CDR1 GTSNPN, CDR2 SVGIG (reference sequence). The CDR3 sequence is CAWSVLSGTRTDTQYF. DNA for the CDR3: TGTGCCTGGAGTGTCCTCAGCGGGACCCGCACAGATACGCAGTATTTT.

This clone was recorded only once. This rearrangement joins TRBV19 to TRBJ2-7; D is uncertain. The germline gives CDR1 LNHDA, CDR2 SQIVND (reference sequence). The CDR3 sequence is 15 residues long. The ends were cut back, 1 base at V and 0 bases at J, with 10 bases in the middle. CDR3 protein: CASSIGATSSYEQYF. CDR3 nucleotide sequence: TGTGCCAGTAGTATAGGTGCTACGAGCTCCTACGAGCAGTACTTC.

The chain recombines TRBV5-4 with TRBJ2-1, with a possible D match to TRBD1 (6 bases). The germline V gene encodes CDR1 SGHNT and CDR2 YYREEE (reference sequence). Trimming left V 2 bases short and J 0 bases short, with 12 bases between. The CDR3 is 16 amino acids. The DNA of the CDR3 is TGTGCCAGCAGCTTCGAGGGACACCTCTCCTACAATGAGCAGTTCTTC. Translation: CASSFEGHLSYNEQFF.

V usage is TRBV29-1 and J usage is TRBJ2-5; D perhaps matches TRBD1 (5 bases). Germline values: CDR1 SQVTM, CDR2 ANQGSEA. Trimming pared 4 bases from V and 2 bases from J, leaving 8 bases between. The CDR3 spans 12 residues. Here the CDR3 reads CSVAQGQETQYF. CDR3 nucleotide sequence: TGCAGCGTTGCCCAGGGACAAGAGACCCAGTACTTC.

The chain has TRBV5-6 and TRBJ2-7; possible D gene TRBD1, 5 bases. V shed 0 bases and J shed 2 bases, with 9 bases lying between them. The germline V gene encodes CDR1 SGHDT and CDR2 YYEEEE. The CDR3 contains 14 residues. For the CDR3, the DNA is TGTGCCAGCAGCTTGGGGGGCAGAACCTACGAGCAGTACTTC. Amino acids: CASSLGGRTYEQYF.

This chain connects TRBV4-2 to TRBJ2-3, with 10 bases that match TRBD2. The CDR3 contains 16 residues. In germline, CDR1 is LGHNA, CDR2 YNFKEQ. V trimming: 0 bases; J trimming: 1 base; junction bases outside the gene matches: 1. CDR3 loop: CASSQDLAGGTDTQYF. The CDR3, as DNA: TGTGCCAGCAGCCAAGATCTAGCGGGAGGCACAGATACGCAGTATTTT.

The chain joins TRBV4-1 to TRBJ1-1; 8 bases are shared with TRBD1. J lost 0 bases, V lost 5 bases, and 5 bases had no gene match. The CDR3 contains 15 residues. Germline CDR1 reads MGHRA; CDR2 reads YSYEKL. CDR3 coding DNA: TGCGCCAGCAGCGAAGGGACAGGTTTGAACACTGAAGCTTTCTTT. It yields the protein CASSEGTGLNTEAFF.

This chain joins TRBV7-2 and TRBJ2-3; TRBD2 aligns across 14 bases. The germline V gene has CDR1 SGHTA and CDR2 FQGNSA. V trimming: 4 bases; J trimming: 3 bases; junction bases outside the gene matches: 12. CDR3 length equals 19 residues. The CDR3 DNA is TGTGCCAGCAGCTCCGACCCGGGACTAGCGGGAGAGGGAACAGATACGCAGTATTTT. Translation gives CASSSDPGLAGEGTDTQYF.

The chain uses TRBV19 and TRBJ1-2; no clear D gene. The CDR3 contains 12 residues. Trimming stripped 5 bases from V and 8 bases from J, with 12 bases between. Germline values: CDR1 LNHDA, CDR2 SQIVND (reference sequence). The CDR3 DNA is TGTGCCAGTAGTCCAAGACAATTAGGCTACACCTTC. Amino acids: CASSPRQLGYTF.

V is TRBV27 and J is TRBJ2-2, with D maybe TRBD1 (6 bases). Germline V gene lookup returns CDR1 MNHEY and CDR2 SMNVEV (reference sequence). Trimming stripped 6 bases from V and 3 bases from J, with 14 bases between. The CDR3 contains 15 residues. In nucleotides, the CDR3 is TGTGCCAGCAGACCACCACAGGGTTACACCGGGGAGCTGTTTTTT. Residues: CASRPPQGYTGELFF.

This chain joins TRBV7-9 and TRBJ2-3; TRBD2 aligns across 12 bases. V lost 2 bases and J lost 7; bases outside the gene matches: 16. This CDR3 has 19 residues. Germline V gives CDR1 SEHNR, CDR2 FQNEAQ (reference sequence). CDR3 sequence reads: CASSLTGLAGSSYINTQYF. The CDR3 nucleotides are TGTGCCAGCAGCTTAACCGGACTAGCGGGAAGTTCCTACATTAATACGCAGTATTTT.

The rearrangement joins TRBV5-8 to TRBJ2-2; TRBD2 matches at 11 bases. The CDR3 has 17 residues. The ends lost 4 bases at V and 5 bases at J; junction bases unmatched: 10. CDR1 is SGHTS and CDR2 is YDEGEE in the germline V gene. CDR3 sequence: CASSRTGTSGMTGELFF. The DNA for the CDR3 is TGTGCCAGCAGCCGGACCGGGACTAGCGGTATGACCGGGGAGCTGTTTTTT.

The chain carries TRBV10-1 and TRBJ1-2; a possible D gene is TRBD1 (6 bases). V was shortened by 0 bases and J by 7 bases, with 21 bases between the two germline ends. Germline-derived CDR1 and CDR2 are WNHNN and SYGVQD (reference sequence). The CDR3 is 17 residues long. The CDR3 region is CASSESTSQGRETGYTF. Written as DNA, the CDR3 is TGCGCCAGCAGTGAGTCGACGTCCCAGGGGCGAGAGACTGGCTACACCTTC.